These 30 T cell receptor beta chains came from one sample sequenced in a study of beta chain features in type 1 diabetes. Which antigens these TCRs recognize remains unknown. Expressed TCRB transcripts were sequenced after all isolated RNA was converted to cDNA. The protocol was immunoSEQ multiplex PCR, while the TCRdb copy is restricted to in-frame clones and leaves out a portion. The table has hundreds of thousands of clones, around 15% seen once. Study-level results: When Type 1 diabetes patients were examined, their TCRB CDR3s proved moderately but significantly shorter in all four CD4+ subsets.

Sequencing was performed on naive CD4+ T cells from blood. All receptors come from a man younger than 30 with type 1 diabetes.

CDR3 coding DNA: TGCAGCGTACACAGGGGTCGGGAGACCCAGTACTTC. Translating it yields CSVHRGRETQYF. The genes are TRBV29-1 and TRBJ2-5, with 7 nucleotides matching TRBD1. This CDR3 spans 12 amino acids. Germline V lookup: CDR1 SQVTM, CDR2 ANQGSEA. V shed 6 bases, J shed 5 bases, and the junction held 6 bases outside the gene matches.

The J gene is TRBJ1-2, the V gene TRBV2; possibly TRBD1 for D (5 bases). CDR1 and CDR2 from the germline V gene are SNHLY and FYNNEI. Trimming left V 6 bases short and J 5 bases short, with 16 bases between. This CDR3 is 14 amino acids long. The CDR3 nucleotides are TGTGCCAGCAGAGTAGGGACGGAAGATTATGGCTACACCTTC. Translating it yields CASRVGTEDYGYTF. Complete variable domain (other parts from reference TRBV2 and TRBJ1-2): EPEVTQTPSHQVTQMGQEVILRCVPISNHLYFYWYRQILGQKVEFLVSFYNNEISEKSEIFDDQFSVERPDGSNFTLKIRSTKLEDSAMYFCASRVGTEDYGYTFGSGTRLTVV.

CDR3 bases: TGTGCCAGCAATCGCAGGGATGGAAATCAGCCCCAGCATTTT. It yields the protein CASNRRDGNQPQHF. This chain links TRBV28 with TRBJ1-5; D is perhaps TRBD1 (5 bases). Germline V gene lookup returns CDR1 MDHEN and CDR2 SYDVKM. V was pared by 7 bases and J by 4 bases, with 14 bases between. CDR3 length: 14 amino acids.

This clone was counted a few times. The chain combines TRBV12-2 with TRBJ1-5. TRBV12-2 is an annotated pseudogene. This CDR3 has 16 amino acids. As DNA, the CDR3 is TGTGCAAGTCGCTTAGGGGGGACTGATAGCAATCAGCCCCAGCATTTT. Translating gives CASRLGGTDSNQPQHF.

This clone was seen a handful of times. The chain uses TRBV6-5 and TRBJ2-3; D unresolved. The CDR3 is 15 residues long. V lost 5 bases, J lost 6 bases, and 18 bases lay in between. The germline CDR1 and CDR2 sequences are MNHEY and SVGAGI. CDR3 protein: CASSLQASAKDTQYF. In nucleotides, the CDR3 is TGTGCCAGCAGTCTCCAAGCTTCGGCGAAGGATACGCAGTATTTT.

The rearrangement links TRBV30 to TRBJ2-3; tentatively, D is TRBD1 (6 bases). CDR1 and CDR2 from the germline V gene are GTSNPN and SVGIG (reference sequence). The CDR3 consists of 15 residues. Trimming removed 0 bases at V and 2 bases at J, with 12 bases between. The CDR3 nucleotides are TGTGCCTGGAGTGTTGGTCGACAGGTCACAGATACGCAGTATTTT. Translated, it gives CAWSVGRQVTDTQYF.

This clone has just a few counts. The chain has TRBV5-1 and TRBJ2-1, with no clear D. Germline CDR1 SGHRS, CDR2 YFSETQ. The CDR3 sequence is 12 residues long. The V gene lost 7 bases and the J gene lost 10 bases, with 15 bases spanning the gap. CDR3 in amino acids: CASEHSPGEQFF. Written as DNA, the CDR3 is TGCGCCAGCGAGCACAGTCCCGGGGAGCAGTTCTTC.

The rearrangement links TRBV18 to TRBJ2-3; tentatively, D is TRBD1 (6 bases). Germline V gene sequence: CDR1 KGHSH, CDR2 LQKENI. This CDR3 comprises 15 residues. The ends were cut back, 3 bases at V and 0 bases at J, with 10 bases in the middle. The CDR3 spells CASSPRQESTDTQYF. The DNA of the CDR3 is TGTGCCAGCTCACCTCGACAGGAGAGCACAGATACGCAGTATTTT.

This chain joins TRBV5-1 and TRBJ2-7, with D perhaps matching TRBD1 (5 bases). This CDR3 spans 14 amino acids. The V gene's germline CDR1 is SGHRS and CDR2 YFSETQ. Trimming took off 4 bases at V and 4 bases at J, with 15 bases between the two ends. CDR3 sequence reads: CASSRGREGYEQYF. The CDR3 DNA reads TGCGCCAGCAGCAGAGGCAGGGAAGGGTACGAGCAGTACTTC.

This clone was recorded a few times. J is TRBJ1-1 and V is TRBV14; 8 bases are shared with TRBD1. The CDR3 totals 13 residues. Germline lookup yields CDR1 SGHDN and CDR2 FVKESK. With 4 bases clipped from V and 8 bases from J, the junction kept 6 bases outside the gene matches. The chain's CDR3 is CASSLSRTGEAFF. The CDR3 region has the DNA TGTGCCAGCAGCCTTTCCCGGACAGGGGAAGCTTTCTTT.

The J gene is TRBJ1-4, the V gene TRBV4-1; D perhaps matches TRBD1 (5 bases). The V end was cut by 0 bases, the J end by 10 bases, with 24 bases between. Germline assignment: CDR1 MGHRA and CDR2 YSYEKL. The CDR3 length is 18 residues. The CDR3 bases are TGCGCCAGCAGCCAAGACCCGGGACGGGGCGCCACCCAGGGAAAACTGTTTTTT. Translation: CASSQDPGRGATQGKLFF.

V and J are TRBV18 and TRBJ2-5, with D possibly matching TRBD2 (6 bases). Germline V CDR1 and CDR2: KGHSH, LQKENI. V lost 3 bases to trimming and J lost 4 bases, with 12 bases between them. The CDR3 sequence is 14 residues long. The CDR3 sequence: CASSPGLSAETQYF. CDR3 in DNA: TGTGCCAGCTCACCGGGACTTTCGGCAGAGACCCAGTACTTC.

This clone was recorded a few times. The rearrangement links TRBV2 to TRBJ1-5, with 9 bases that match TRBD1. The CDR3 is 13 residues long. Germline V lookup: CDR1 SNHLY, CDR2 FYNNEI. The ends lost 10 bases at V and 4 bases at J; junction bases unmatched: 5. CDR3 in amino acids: CANSGTGNQPQHF. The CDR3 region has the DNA TGTGCCAACTCCGGGACAGGGAATCAGCCCCAGCATTTT.

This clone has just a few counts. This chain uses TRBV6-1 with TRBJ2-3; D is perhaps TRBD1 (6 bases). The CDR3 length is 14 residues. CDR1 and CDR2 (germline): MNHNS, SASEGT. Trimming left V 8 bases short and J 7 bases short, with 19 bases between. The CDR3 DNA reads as TGTGCCAGCCTTTGGGGGCAGGACTCGAATACGCAGTATTTT. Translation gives CASLWGQDSNTQYF.

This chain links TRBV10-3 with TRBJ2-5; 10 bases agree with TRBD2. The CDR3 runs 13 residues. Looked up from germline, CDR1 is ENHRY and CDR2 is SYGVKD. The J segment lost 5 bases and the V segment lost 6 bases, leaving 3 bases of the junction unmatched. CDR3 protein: CAIRAGGPETQYF. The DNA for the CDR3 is TGTGCCATCAGAGCGGGGGGGCCGGAGACCCAGTACTTC.

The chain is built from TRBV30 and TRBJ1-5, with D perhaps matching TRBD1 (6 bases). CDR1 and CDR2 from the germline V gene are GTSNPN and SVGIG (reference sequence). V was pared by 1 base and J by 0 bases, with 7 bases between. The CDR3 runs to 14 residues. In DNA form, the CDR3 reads TGTGCCTGGAGTGGGGACAATAGCAATCAGCCCCAGCATTTT. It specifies CAWSGDNSNQPQHF.

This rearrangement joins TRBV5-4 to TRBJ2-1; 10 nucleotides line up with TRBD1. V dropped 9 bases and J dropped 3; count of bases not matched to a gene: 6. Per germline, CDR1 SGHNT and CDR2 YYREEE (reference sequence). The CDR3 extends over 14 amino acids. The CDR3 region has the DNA TGTGCCACCACAGGACAGGGGGTCTACAATGAGCAGTTCTTC. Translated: CATTGQGVYNEQFF.

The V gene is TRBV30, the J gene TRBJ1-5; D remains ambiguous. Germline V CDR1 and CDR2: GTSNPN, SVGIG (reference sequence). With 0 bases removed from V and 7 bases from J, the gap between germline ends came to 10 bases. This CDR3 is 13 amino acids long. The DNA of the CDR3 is TGTGCCTGGAGTGTAAGTGGCGGCCAGCCCCAGCATTTT. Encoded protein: CAWSVSGGQPQHF.

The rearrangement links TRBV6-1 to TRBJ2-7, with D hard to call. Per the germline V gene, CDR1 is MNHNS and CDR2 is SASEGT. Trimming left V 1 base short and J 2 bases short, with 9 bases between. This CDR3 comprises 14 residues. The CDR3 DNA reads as TGTGCCAGCAGTGAAGATACCGCAACCTACGAGCAGTACTTC. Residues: CASSEDTATYEQYF.

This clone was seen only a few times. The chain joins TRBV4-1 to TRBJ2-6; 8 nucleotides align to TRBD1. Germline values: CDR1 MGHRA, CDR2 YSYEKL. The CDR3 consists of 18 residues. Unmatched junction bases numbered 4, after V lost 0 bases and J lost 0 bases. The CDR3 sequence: CASSQEGQGASGANVLTF. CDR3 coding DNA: TGCGCCAGCAGCCAAGAAGGGCAGGGGGCCTCTGGGGCCAACGTCCTGACTTTC.

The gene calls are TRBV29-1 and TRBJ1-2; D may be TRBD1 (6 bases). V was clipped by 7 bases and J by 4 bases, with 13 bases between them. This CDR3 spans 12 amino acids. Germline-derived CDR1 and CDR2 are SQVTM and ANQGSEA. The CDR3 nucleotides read TGCAGCGGGACAGACGAATCCTATGGCTACACCTTC. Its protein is CSGTDESYGYTF.

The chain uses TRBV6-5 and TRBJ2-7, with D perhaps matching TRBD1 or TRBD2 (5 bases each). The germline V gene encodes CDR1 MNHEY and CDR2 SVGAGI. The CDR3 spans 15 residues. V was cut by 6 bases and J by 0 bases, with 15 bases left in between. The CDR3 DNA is TGTGCCAGCAGCCGAACCCGGGACCCCTCCTACGAGCAGTACTTC. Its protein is CASSRTRDPSYEQYF.

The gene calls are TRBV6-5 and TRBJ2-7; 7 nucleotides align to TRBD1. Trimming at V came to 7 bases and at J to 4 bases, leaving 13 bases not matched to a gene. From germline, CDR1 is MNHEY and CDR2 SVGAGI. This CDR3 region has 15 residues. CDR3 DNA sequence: TGTGCCAGCACTGCCCAGGGGGATTTTCCTTACGAGCAGTACTTC. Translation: CASTAQGDFPYEQYF.

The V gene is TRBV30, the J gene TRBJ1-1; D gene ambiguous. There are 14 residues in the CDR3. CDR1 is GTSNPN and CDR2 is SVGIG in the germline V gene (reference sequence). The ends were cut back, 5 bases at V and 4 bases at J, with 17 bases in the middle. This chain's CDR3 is CAWWHVGMGTEAFF. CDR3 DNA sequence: TGTGCCTGGTGGCACGTAGGAATGGGCACTGAAGCTTTCTTT.

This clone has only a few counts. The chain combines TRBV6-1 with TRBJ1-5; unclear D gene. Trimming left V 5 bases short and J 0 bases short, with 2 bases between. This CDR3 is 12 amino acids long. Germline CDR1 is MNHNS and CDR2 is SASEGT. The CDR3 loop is CASSHSNQPQHF. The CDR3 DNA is TGTGCCAGCAGTCATAGCAATCAGCCCCAGCATTTT.

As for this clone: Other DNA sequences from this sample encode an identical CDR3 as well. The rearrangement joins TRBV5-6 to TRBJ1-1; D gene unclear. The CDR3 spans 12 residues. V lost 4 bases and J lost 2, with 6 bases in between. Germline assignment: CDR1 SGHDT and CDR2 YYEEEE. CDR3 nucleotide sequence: TGTGCCAGCAGCCTAGTTAACACTGAAGCTTTCTTT. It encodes CASSLVNTEAFF.

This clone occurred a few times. The CDR3 sequence: CSAWGRATEAFF. In DNA form, the CDR3 reads TGCAGCGCCTGGGGGAGGGCCACTGAAGCTTTCTTT. The chain has TRBV29-1 and TRBJ1-1, with TRBD1 as a possible D gene (5 bases). Germline V gives CDR1 SQVTM, CDR2 ANQGSEA. The CDR3 is 12 amino acids. Between the trimmed V and J ends, which lost 7 bases and 4 bases, there was a span of 13 bases.

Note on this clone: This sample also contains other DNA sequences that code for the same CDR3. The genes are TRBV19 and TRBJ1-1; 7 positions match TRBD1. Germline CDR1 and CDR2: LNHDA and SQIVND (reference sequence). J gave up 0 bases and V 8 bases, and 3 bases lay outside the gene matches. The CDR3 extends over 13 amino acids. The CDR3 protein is CASSGQLNTEAFF. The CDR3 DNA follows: TGTGCCAGTTCGGGACAGCTGAACACTGAAGCTTTCTTT.

CDR3 coding DNA: TGTGCCAGCACACAGGGTCGGGACATTCAGTACTTC. As protein: CASTQGRDIQYF. V is TRBV28 and J is TRBJ2-4; D perhaps matches TRBD1 (6 bases). V was pared by 7 bases and J by 8 bases, with 12 bases between. CDR1 is MDHEN, CDR2 SYDVKM, per germline. The CDR3 runs to 12 residues.

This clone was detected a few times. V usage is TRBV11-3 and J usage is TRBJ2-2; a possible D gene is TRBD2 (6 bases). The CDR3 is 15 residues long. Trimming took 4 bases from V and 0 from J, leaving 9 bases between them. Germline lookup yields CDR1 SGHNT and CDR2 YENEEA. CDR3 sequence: CASSWGDPNTGELFF. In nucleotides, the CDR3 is TGTGCCAGCAGCTGGGGGGATCCGAACACCGGGGAGCTGTTTTTT.